This T cell receptor (beta chain) was captured by sequencing in a study of lymphopenia after photon versus proton radiotherapy. Points from the study as a whole: After lymphocyte nadir, photon-treated repertoires showed oligoclonal expansion, especially CD8+ Temra. Larger post-nadir TCR diversity loss correlated inversely with survival in deceased patients.

Of note for this clone: The antigen is unknown.

Repertoires were generated with immunoSEQ multiplex PCR, while TCRdb's copy carries only in-frame clones and drops some. The sample records over 25,000 clones, about nine tenths being singletons. V gave up 0 bases and J gave up 7 bases, with 10 bases separating them. This CDR3 comprises 14 residues. Per the germline V gene, CDR1 is SNHLY and CDR2 is FYNNEI. The chain joins TRBV2 to TRBJ1-5; tentative D call: TRBD1 (6 bases). This sample comprised peripheral blood, obtained from a patient treated with proton-based radiotherapy. The source of this sequence is a woman aged 55-69 years with cholangiocarcinoma. Some clones in this sample may be carry-over from other donors' samples. CDR3 residues: CASSEAQGSQPQHF. In DNA, the CDR3 is TGTGCCAGCAGTGAAGCCCAGGGGAGCCAGCCCCAGCATTTT.